Listed here is a single T cell receptor beta chain. Its target is unknown. V lost 3 bases, J lost 6 bases, and 4 bases stayed unmatched. The germline gives CDR1 MNHNY, CDR2 SVGAGI (reference sequence). This CDR3 contains 14 residues. The data were taken from a study of T cell responses to AZD1222 COVID-19 vaccine. Findings and limits, study-wide: Spike-spanning, vaccine-associated CD4 TCRs were dominant at 160-218 and 743-854. Vaccination with two AZD1222 doses was followed by a rise in Spike-specific TCR breadth and depth. Clonal diversity was possibly underestimated, and white British individuals and females predominated among donors.

Assay used: immunoSEQ multiplex PCR; TCRdb lists only in-frame clones, some missing. This sample has 200,000 or so clones, with approximately 91% found just once. Here the sequenced sample was peripheral blood, taken on day 0 of AZD1222 vaccination. The TCR sequence derives from an adult in good health. This chain connects TRBV6-6 to TRBJ2-2; 7 positions agree with TRBD1. The CDR3 DNA reads TGTGCCAGCAGTTATCTGCAGGGGGCCGGGGAGCTGTTTTTT. It specifies CASSYLQGAGELFF.